This TCR beta chain was sequenced in a study of blood T cell repertoires in COVID-19. In the study overall: Acute and convalescent COVID-19 samples came from the United States, Italy and Spain. In each case, the material was cDNA or gDNA derived from T cells, B-cell-depleted T cells, or PBMCs.

Those enrolled, adults aged roughly 18 to 90 years, came from under 25 US areas. CDR3 length: 15 residues. CDR1 MGHDK and CDR2 SYGVNS come from the germline V gene. Trimming pared 4 bases from V and 1 base from J, leaving 11 bases between. Study processing details: Reference gene primer amplification yielded estimated nucleated cell counts. TCRdb's copy holds only in-frame clones and misses some; the assay was immunoSEQ multiplex PCR. Clonal size and the V and J genes are those of that table, whereas D and trimming came from the DNA. The data contain about 180,000 clones, roughly 87% of them seen just once; the ten biggest clones take up 2% to 2.5%.

Sequencing was done on a sample of PBMCs or T cells enriched from blood (not recorded which). This sequence joins TRBV25-1 and TRBJ1-5; D remains ambiguous. The TCR originated in a woman between 35 and 50 years old with acute COVID-19. The CDR3 reads CASSGVTPSNQPQHF. The CDR3 nucleotides read TGTGCCAGCAGTGGTGTCACTCCCAGCAATCAGCCCCAGCATTTT.